Listed below are T cell receptor beta chains from one sample, sequenced in a study of cytomegalovirus exposure and HLA in healthy donors. TCRdb keeps only in-frame clones here, not all; method: immunoSEQ multiplex PCR. The sample carries 110,000 or so clones, roughly 82% recorded once. Sequenced input: PBMCs. These receptors all come from a woman in her thirties or forties in good health and CMV-seropositive. Each CDR3 is given with its conserved first and last residue. A D gene is named only where the DNA matches it firmly. Size tells how often a clone was seen (once, few, many) or the class of an expanded clone, and some rows leave it out.

D: -
V: TRBV15
size: -
J: TRBJ1-3
DNA: TGTGCCACCAGCAGAGATTTGGAGAGCTCTGGAAACACCATATATTTT
CDR3: CATSRDLESSGNTIYF

D: -
V: TRBV4-3
size: -
J: TRBJ1-1
DNA: TGCGCCAGCAGCTCGCTACCGTCCACTGAAGCTTTCTTT
CDR3: CASSSLPSTEAFF

D: TRBD1
V: TRBV29-1
size: few
J: TRBJ2-7
DNA: TGCAGCGTTACAGAGGGACAGGCCCCCTACGAGCAGTACTTC
CDR3: CSVTEGQAPYEQYF

D: TRBD2
V: TRBV4-3
size: -
J: TRBJ2-1
DNA: TGCGCCAGCAGCCCGGGGGGGCTAGCGGGATTCAATGAGCAGTTCTTC
CDR3: CASSPGGLAGFNEQFF

D: TRBD1
V: TRBV7-2
size: -
J: TRBJ2-5
DNA: TGTGCCAGCAGCTACCAGACAGGGGCCGGGGAGACCCAGTACTTC
CDR3: CASSYQTGAGETQYF

D: TRBD2
V: TRBV27
size: -
J: TRBJ2-1
DNA: TGTGCCAGCAGTCTAGGGACTAGCGCAGGGAGTGAGCAGTTCTTC
CDR3: CASSLGTSAGSEQFF

D: TRBD1
V: TRBV5-4
size: few
J: TRBJ2-5
DNA: TGTGCCAGCAGCGCGACAGGGGGCGGAGAGACCCAGTACTTC
CDR3: CASSATGGGETQYF

D: -
V: TRBV5-6
size: -
J: TRBJ2-5
DNA: TGTGCCAGCAGCTTGCGGGAGACAGGGCGGCAAGAGACCCAGTACTTC
CDR3: CASSLRETGRQETQYF

D: -
V: TRBV7-9
size: -
J: TRBJ1-4
DNA: TGTGCCAGCAGCTTACATTCCGCGGAAAAACTGTTTTTT
CDR3: CASSLHSAEKLFF

D: -
V: TRBV19
size: -
J: TRBJ1-2
DNA: TGTGCCAGTAGTAGAACACAGGGTACGGACTATGGCTACACCTTC
CDR3: CASSRTQGTDYGYTF

D: -
V: TRBV27
size: few
J: TRBJ2-7
DNA: TGTGCCAGCAGTATCCGCGGGTACGAGCAGTACTTC
CDR3: CASSIRGYEQYF

D: -
V: TRBV6-1
size: once
J: TRBJ2-2
DNA: TGTGCCAGCAGTGCTTATACCGGGGAGCTGTTTTTT
CDR3: CASSAYTGELFF

D: -
V: TRBV5-6
size: -
J: TRBJ2-5
DNA: TGTGCCAGCAGCTTGGCCGTGCAAGAGACCCAGTACTTC
CDR3: CASSLAVQETQYF

D: TRBD2
V: TRBV7-9
size: once
J: TRBJ2-5
DNA: TGTGCCAGCAGCTTTCTCGCGACTAGCGGGAGGGAGACCCAGTACTTC
CDR3: CASSFLATSGRETQYF

D: -
V: TRBV27
size: -
J: TRBJ2-3
DNA: TGTGCCAGCAGTTTTATCAGGGACACAGATACGCAGTATTTT
CDR3: CASSFIRDTDTQYF

D: -
V: TRBV28
size: -
J: TRBJ2-1
DNA: TGTGCCAGCAGTTTATCTTCTGAGCAGTTCTTC
CDR3: CASSLSSEQFF

D: TRBD1
V: TRBV7-9
size: few
J: TRBJ1-4
DNA: TGTGCCAGCAGCCTCCCCAGGGGGCGTAATGAAAAACTGTTTTTT
CDR3: CASSLPRGRNEKLFF